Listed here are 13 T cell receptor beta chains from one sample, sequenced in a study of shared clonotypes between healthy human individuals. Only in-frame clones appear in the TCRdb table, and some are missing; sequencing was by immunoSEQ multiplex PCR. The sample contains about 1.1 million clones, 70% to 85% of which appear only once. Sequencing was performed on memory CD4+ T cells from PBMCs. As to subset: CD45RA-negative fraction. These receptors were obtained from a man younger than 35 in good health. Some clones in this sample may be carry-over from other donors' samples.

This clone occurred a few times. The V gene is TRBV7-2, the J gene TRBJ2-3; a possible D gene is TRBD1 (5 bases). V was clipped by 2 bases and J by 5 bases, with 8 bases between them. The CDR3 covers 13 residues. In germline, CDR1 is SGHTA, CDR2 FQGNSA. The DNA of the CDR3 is TGTGCCAGCAGCTTAATGGGGCAAGATACGCAGTATTTT. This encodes CASSLMGQDTQYF. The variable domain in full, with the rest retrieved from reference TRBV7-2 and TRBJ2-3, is GAGVSQSPSNKVTEKGKDVELRCDPISGHTALYWYRQSLGQGLEFLIYFQGNSAPDKSGLPSDRFSAERTGGSVSTLTIQRTQQEDSAVYLCASSLMGQDTQYFGPGTRLTVL.

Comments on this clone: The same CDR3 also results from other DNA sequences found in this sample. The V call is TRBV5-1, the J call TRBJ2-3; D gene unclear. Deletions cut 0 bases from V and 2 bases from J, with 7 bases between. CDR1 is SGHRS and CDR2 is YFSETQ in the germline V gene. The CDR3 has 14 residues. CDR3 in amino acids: CASSLDPITDTQYF. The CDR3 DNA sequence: TGCGCCAGCAGCTTGGACCCCATCACAGATACGCAGTATTTT.

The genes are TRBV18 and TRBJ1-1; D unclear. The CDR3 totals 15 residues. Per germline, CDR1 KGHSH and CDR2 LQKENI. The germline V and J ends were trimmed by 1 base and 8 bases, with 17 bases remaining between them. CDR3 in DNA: TGTGCCAGCTCACCACAACCTCTCTATCCGGGGGAAGCTTTCTTT. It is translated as CASSPQPLYPGEAFF.

The CDR3 DNA is TGTGCCAGCAGCCGTACAGGGGTTCCACCCCTCCACTTT. Residues: CASSRTGVPPLHF. The chain couples TRBV5-6 to TRBJ1-6; 7 bases line up with TRBD1. The trim removed 4 bases at V and 11 bases at J, leaving 6 bases unmatched. The CDR3 is 13 residues long. Germline assignment: CDR1 SGHDT and CDR2 YYEEEE.

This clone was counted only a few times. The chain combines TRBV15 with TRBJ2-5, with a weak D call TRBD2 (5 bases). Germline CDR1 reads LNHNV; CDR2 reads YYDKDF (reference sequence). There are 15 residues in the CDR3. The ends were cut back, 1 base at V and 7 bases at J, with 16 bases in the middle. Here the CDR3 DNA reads TGTGCCACCAGCAGAGCGGCGGACGGGAAGGGGACCCAGTACTTC. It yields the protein CATSRAADGKGTQYF.

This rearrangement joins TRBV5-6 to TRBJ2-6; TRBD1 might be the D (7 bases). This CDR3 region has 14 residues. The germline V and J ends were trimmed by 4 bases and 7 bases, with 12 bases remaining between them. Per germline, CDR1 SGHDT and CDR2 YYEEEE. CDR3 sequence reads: CASSRRGLANVLTF. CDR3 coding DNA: TGTGCCAGCAGCCGGAGGGGGCTCGCCAACGTCCTGACTTTC.

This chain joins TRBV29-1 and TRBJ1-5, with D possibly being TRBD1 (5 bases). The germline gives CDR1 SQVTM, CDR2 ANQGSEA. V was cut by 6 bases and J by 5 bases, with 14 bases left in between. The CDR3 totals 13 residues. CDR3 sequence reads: CSVGWGRDQPQHF. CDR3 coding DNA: TGCAGCGTCGGGTGGGGGAGGGATCAGCCCCAGCATTTT.

The CDR3 nucleotides read TGTGCCAGCAGCGTAATACAGGGGGTGGCTTTCTTT. Translating it yields CASSVIQGVAFF. The chain has TRBV7-8 and TRBJ1-1; TRBD1 aligns across 8 bases. The V and J ends lost 5 bases and 11 bases, in that order; junction bases with no gene match: 7. The CDR3 loop spans 12 amino acids. CDR1 and CDR2 from the germline V gene are SGHVS and FQNEAQ.

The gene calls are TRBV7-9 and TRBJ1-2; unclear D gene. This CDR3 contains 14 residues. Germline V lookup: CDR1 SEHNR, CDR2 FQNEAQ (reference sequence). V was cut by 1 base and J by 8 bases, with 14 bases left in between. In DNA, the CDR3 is TGTGCCAGCAGCTTAGGGGGTGGGCCGATAGGCTACACCTTC. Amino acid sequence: CASSLGGGPIGYTF. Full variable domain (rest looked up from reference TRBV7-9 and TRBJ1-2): DTGVSQNPRHKITKRGQNVTFRCDPISEHNRLYWYRQTLGQGPEFLTYFQNEAQLEKSRLLSDRFSAERPKGSFSTLEIQRTEQGDSAMYLCASSLGGGPIGYTFGSGTRLTVV.

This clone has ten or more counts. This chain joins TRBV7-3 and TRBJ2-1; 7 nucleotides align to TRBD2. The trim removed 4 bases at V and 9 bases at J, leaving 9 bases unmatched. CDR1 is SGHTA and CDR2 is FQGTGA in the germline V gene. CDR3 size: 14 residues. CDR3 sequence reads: CASSSPRENGEQFF. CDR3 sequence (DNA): TGTGCCAGCAGCTCCCCGCGGGAGAACGGTGAGCAGTTCTTC.

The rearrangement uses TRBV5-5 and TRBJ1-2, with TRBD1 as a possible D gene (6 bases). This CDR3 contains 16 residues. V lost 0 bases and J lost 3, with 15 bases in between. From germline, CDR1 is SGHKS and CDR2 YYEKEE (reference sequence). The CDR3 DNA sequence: TGTGCCAGCAGCTTGGATACAGGGCGACCTGACTATGGCTACACCTTC. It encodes CASSLDTGRPDYGYTF.

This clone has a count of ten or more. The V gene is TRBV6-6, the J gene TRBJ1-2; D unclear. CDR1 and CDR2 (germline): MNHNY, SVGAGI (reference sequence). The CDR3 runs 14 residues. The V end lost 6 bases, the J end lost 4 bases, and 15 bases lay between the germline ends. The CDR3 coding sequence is TGTGCCAGCAGCCGACGGGGTCAGACCTATGGCTACACCTTC. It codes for CASSRRGQTYGYTF.

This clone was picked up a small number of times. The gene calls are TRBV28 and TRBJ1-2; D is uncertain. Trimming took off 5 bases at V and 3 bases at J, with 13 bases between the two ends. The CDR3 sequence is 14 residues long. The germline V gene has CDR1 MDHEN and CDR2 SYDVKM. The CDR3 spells CASSTRTRDYGYTF. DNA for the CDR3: TGTGCCAGCAGTACCCGGACCCGAGACTATGGCTACACCTTC.